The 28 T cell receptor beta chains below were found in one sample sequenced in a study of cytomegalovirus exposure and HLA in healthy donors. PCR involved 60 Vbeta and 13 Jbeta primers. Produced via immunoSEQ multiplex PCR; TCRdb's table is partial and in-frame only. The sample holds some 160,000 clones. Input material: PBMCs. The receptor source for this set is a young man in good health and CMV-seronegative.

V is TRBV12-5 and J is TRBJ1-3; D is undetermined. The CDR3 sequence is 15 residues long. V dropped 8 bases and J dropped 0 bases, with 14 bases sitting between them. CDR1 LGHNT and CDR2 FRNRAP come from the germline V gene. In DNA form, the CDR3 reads TGTGCTAGTAGACCACAGACGGACTCTGGAAACACCATATATTTT. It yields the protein CASRPQTDSGNTIYF.

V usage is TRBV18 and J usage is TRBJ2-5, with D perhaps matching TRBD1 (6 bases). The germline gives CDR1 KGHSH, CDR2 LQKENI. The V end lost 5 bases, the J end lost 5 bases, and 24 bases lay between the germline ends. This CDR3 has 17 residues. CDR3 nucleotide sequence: TGTGCCAGCTCAACAGGGAACGAGGTCGGAGTATGGGAGACCCAGTACTTC. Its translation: CASSTGNEVGVWETQYF.

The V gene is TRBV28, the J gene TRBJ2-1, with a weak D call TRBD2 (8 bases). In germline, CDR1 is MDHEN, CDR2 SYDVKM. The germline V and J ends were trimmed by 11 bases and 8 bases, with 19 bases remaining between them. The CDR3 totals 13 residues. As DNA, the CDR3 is TGTGCCGCAGGGGGGCTAGCGGGTTATGAGCAGTTCTTC. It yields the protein CAAGGLAGYEQFF.

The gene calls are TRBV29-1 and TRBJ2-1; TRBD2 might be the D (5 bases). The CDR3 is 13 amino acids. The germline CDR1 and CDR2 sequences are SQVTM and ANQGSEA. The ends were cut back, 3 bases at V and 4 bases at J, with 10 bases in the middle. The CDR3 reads CSVDADSYNEQFF. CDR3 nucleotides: TGCAGCGTTGACGCGGACTCTTACAATGAGCAGTTCTTC.

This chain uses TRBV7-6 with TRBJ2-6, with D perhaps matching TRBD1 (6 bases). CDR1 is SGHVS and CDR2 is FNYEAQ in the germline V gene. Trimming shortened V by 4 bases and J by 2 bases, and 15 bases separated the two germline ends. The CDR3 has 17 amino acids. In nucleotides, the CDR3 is TGTGCCAGCAGCTCAAGATATAACAGGGCTGGGGCCAACGTCCTGACTTTC. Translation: CASSSRYNRAGANVLTF.

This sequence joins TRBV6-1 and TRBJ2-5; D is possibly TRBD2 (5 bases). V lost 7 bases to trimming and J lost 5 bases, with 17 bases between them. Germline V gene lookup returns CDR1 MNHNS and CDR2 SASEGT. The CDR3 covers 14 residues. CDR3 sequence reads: CASTVASGMETQYF. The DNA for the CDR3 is TGTGCCAGCACGGTGGCGTCGGGGATGGAGACCCAGTACTTC.

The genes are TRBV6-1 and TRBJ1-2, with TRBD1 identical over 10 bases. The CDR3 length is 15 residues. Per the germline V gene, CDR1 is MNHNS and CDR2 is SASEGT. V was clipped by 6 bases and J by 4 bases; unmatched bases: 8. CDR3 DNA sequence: TGTGCCAGCAGGATTTCGGGGACAGGGGTCTATGGCTACACCTTC. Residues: CASRISGTGVYGYTF.

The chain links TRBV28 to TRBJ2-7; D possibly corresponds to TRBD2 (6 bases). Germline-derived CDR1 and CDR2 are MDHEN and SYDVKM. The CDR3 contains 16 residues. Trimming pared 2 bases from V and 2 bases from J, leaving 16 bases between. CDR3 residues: CASSLMWQGLPYEQYF. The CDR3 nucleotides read TGTGCCAGCAGTTTAATGTGGCAGGGACTTCCCTACGAGCAGTACTTC.

Here the CDR3 DNA reads TGTGCCATCAGTGAGTGGCGGGGGAGATCCTACAATGAGCAGTTCTTC. It codes for CAISEWRGRSYNEQFF. The gene calls are TRBV10-3 and TRBJ2-1; TRBD2 matches 7 bases. There are 16 residues in the CDR3. Germline V gene sequence: CDR1 ENHRY, CDR2 SYGVKD. With 1 base clipped from V and 1 base from J, the junction kept 4 bases outside the gene matches.

The CDR3 nucleotides are TGTGCCAGCAGAAACAGGGGAATGAGCACAGATACGCAGTATTTT. Its translation is CASRNRGMSTDTQYF. This rearrangement joins TRBV6-4 to TRBJ2-3; 7 bases align to TRBD1. The CDR3 has 15 residues. The J segment lost 0 bases and the V segment lost 6 bases, leaving 6 bases of the junction unmatched. CDR1 and CDR2 (germline): MRHNA, SNTAGT.

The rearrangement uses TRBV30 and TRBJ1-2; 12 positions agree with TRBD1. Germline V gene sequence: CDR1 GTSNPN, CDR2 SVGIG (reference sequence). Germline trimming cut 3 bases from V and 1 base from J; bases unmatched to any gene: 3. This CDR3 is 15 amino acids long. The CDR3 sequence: CAWRGQGAGNYGYTF. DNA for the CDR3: TGTGCCTGGAGGGGACAGGGGGCTGGTAACTATGGCTACACCTTC.

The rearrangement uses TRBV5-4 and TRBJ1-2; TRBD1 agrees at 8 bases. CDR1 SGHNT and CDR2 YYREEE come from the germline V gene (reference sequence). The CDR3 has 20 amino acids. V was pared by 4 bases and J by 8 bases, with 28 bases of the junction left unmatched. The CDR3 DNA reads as TGTGCCAGCAGCGTTGGCCATCCCACGGGGACAGGACTGGATGGGAGCGGCTACACCTTC. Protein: CASSVGHPTGTGLDGSGYTF.

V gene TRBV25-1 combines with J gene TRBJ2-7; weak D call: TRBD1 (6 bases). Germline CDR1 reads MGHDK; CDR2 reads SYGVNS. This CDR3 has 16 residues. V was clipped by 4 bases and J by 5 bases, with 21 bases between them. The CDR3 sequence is CASSASRGMLGDEQYF. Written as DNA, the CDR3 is TGTGCCAGCAGTGCGAGTAGGGGGATGCTAGGGGACGAGCAGTACTTC.

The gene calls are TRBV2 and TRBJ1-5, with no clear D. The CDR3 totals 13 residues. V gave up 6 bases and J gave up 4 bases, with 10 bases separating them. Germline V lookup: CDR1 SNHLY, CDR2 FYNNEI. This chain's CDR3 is CASRPGMNQPQHF. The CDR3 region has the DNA TGTGCCAGCAGGCCGGGTATGAATCAGCCCCAGCATTTT.

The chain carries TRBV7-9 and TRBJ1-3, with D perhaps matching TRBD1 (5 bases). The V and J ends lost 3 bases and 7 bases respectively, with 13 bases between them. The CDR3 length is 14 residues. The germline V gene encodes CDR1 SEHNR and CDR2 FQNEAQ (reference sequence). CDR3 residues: CASSFWQGGNTIYF. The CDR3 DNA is TGTGCCAGCAGCTTTTGGCAGGGAGGGAACACCATATATTTT. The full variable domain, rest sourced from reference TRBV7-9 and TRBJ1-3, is DTGVSQNPRHKITKRGQNVTFRCDPISEHNRLYWYRQTLGQGPEFLTYFQNEAQLEKSRLLSDRFSAERPKGSFSTLEIQRTEQGDSAMYLCASSFWQGGNTIYFGEGSWLTVV.

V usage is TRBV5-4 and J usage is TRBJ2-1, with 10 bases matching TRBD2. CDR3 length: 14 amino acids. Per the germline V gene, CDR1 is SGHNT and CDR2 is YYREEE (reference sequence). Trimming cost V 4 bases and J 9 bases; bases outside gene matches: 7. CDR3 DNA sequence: TGTGCCAGCAGCAAAGGGACTAGCGATGCTGAGCAGTTCTTC. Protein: CASSKGTSDAEQFF.

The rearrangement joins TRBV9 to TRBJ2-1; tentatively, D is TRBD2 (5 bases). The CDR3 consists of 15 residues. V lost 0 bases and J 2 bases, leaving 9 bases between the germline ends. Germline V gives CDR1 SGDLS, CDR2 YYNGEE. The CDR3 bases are TGTGCCAGCAGCGTAGAGGAGGCCGCCTACAATGAGCAGTTCTTC. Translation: CASSVEEAAYNEQFF. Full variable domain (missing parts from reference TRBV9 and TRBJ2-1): DSGVTQTPKHLITATGQRVTLRCSPRSGDLSVYWYQQSLDQGLQFLIQYYNGEERAKGNILERFSAQQFPDLHSELNLSSLELGDSALYFCASSVEEAAYNEQFFGPGTRLTVL.

Here the CDR3 DNA reads TGTGCCATCAGTGGGACAGGGCTGGGCACTGAAGCTTTCTTT. Translating it yields CAISGTGLGTEAFF. The chain is built from TRBV10-3 and TRBJ1-1, with TRBD1 matching over 8 bases. The V gene's germline CDR1 is ENHRY and CDR2 SYGVKD. V lost 4 bases and J lost 4; bases outside the gene matches: 5. CDR3 length: 14 residues.

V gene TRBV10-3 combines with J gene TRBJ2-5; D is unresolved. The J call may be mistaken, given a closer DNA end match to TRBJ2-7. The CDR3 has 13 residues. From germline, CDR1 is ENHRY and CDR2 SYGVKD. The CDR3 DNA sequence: TGTGCCATCAGTGAGTTTGGGCAATACGAGCAGTACTTC. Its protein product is CAISEFGQYEQYF.

As DNA, the CDR3 is TGTGCCAGCAGGCCGGGACAGGCGGACTACGAGCAGTACTTC. Its protein product is CASRPGQADYEQYF. This chain uses TRBV28 with TRBJ2-7, with 8 bases aligning to TRBD1. Germline V lookup: CDR1 MDHEN, CDR2 SYDVKM. The V gene end was trimmed by 6 bases and the J gene end by 3 bases; junction bases not matched to a gene: 7. CDR3 length equals 14 residues.

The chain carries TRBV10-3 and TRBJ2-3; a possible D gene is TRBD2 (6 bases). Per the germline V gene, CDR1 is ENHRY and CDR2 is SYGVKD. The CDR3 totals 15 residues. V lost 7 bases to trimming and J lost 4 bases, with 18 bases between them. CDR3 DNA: TGTGCCATCATGGGGGAGGCTGGGGTCCCAGATACGCAGTATTTT. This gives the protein CAIMGEAGVPDTQYF.

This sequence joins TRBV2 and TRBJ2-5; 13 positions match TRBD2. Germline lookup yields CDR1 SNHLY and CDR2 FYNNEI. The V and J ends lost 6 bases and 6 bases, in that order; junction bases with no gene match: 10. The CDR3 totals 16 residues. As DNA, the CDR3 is TGTGCCAGCAGCAGGACTAGCGGGAGAGGAATACAGACCCAGTACTTC. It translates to CASSRTSGRGIQTQYF. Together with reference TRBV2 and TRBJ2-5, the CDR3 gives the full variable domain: EPEVTQTPSHQVTQMGQEVILRCVPISNHLYFYWYRQILGQKVEFLVSFYNNEISEKSEIFDDQFSVERPDGSNFTLKIRSTKLEDSAMYFCASSRTSGRGIQTQYFGPGTRLLVL.

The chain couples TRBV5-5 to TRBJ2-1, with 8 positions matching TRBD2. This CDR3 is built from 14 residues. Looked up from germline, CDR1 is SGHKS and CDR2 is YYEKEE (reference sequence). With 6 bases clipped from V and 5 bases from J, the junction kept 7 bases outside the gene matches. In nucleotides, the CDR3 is TGTGCCAGCACCCCGGGACTAGTTCACAATGAGCAGTTCTTC. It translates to CASTPGLVHNEQFF.

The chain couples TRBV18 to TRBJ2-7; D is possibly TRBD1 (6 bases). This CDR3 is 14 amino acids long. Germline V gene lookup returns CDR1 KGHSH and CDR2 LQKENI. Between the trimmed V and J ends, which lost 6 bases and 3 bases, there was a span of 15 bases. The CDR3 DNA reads TGTGCCAGCTCGTCAGCGGACAGAGACTACGAGCAGTACTTC. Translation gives CASSSADRDYEQYF.

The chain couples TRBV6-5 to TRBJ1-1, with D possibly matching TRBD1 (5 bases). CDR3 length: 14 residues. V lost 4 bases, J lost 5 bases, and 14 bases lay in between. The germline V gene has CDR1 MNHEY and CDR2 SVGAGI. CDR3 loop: CASSFDRLSTEAFF. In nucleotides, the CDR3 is TGTGCCAGCAGTTTTGACAGATTGAGTACTGAAGCTTTCTTT.

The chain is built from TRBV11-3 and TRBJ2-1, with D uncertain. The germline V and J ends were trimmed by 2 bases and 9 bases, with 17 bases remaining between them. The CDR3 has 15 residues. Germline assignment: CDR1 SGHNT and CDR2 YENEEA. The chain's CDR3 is CASSLSAPELGEQFF. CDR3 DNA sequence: TGTGCCAGCAGCTTAAGCGCGCCTGAGCTGGGTGAGCAGTTCTTC.

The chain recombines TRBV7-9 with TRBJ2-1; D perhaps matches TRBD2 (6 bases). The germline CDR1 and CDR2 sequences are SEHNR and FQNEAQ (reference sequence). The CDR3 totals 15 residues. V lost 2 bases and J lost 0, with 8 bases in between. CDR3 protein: CASSLMGGSYNEQFF. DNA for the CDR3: TGTGCCAGCAGCTTAATGGGAGGCTCCTACAATGAGCAGTTCTTC.

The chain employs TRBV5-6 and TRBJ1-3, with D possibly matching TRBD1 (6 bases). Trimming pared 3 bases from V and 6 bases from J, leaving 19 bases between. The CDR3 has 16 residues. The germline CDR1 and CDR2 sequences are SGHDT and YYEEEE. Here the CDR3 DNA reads TGTGCCAGCAGCTCTTGGACAGCTTCCATTCTAAACACCATATATTTT. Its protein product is CASSSWTASILNTIYF.